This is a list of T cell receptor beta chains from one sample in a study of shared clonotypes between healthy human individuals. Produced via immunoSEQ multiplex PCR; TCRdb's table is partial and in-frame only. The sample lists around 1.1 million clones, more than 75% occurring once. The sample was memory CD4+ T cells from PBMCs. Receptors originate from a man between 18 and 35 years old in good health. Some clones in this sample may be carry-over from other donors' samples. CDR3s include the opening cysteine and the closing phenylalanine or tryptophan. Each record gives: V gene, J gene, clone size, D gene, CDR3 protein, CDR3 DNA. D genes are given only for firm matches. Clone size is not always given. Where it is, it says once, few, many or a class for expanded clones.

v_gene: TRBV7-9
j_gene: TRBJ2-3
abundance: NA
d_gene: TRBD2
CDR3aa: CASTSGVLDTQYF
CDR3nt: TGTGCCAGCACTAGCGGGGTCTTGGATACGCAGTATTTT

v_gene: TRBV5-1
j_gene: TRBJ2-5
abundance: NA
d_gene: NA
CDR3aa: CASSPNGITWGETQYF
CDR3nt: TGCGCCAGCAGCCCAAACGGGATAACTTGGGGAGAGACCCAGTACTTC

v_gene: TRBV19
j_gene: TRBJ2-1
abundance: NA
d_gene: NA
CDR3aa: CASSISLGPYNEQFF
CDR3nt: TGTGCCAGTAGTATATCTCTAGGTCCCTACAATGAGCAGTTCTTC

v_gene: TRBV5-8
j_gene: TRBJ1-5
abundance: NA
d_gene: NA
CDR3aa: CASSRRALGSNQPQHF
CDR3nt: TGTGCCAGCAGCCGCCGGGCCCTGGGGAGCAATCAGCCCCAGCATTTT

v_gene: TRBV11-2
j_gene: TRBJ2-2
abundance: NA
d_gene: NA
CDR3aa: CASSFSMTTNTGELFF
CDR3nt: TGTGCCAGCAGCTTCTCGATGACTACGAACACCGGGGAGCTGTTTTTT

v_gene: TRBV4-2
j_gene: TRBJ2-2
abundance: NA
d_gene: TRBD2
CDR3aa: CASSQVGAGGDTGELFF
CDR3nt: TGTGCCAGCAGCCAAGTAGGGGCGGGAGGTGACACCGGGGAGCTGTTTTTT

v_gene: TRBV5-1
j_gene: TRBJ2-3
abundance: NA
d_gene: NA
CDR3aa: CASSLEDLPDTQYF
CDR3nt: TGCGCCAGCAGCTTGGAGGATTTACCGGATACGCAGTATTTT

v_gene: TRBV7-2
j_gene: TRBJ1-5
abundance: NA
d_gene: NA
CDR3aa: CASSHGGQPQHF
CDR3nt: TGTGCCAGCAGCCACGGGGGGCAGCCCCAGCATTTT

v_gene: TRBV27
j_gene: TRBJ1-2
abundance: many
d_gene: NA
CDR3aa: CASKPGTVNYGYTF
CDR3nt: TGTGCCAGCAAACCCGGGACGGTTAACTATGGCTACACCTTC

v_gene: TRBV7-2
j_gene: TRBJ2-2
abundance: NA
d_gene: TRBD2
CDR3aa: CASSERGPNTGELFF
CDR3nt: TGTGCCAGCAGCGAGCGGGGACCGAACACCGGGGAGCTGTTTTTT

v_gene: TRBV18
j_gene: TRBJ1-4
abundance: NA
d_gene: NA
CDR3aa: CASSPFADEKLFF
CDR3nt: TGTGCCAGCTCACCATTTGCAGATGAAAAACTGTTTTTT

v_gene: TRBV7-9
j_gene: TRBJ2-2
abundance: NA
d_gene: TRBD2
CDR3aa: CASSPGWGGTGELFF
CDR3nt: TGTGCCAGCAGCCCCGGTTGGGGGGGTACCGGGGAGCTGTTTTTT

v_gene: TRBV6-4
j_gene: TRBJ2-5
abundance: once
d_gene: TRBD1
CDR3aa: CASSEKTGLGETQYF
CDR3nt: TGTGCCAGCAGTGAAAAGACAGGGCTGGGGGAGACCCAGTACTTC

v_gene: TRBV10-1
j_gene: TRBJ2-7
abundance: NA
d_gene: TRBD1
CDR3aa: CASSQGAENEQYF
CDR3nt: TGCGCCAGCAGTCAGGGGGCGGAGAACGAGCAGTACTTC

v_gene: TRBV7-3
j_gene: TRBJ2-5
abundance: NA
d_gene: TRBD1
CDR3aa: CASSSTGGETQYF
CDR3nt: TGTGCCAGCAGCTCAACAGGGGGGGAGACCCAGTACTTC

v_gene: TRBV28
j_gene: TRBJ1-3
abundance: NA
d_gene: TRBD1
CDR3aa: CASRRQGGRNTIYF
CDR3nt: TGTGCCAGCAGACGACAGGGAGGGAGAAACACCATATATTTT

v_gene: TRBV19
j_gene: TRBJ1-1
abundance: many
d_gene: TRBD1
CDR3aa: CASSIGYRGNTEAFF
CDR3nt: TGTGCCAGTAGTATAGGCTACAGGGGCAACACTGAAGCTTTCTTT

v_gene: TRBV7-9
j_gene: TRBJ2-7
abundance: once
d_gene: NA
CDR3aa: CASSLVADQLREQYF
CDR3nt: TGTGCCAGCAGCTTAGTAGCGGACCAATTACGGGAGCAGTACTTC

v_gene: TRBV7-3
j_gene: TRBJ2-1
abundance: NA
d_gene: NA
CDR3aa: CASSLGGKINEQFF
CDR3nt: TGTGCCAGCAGCCTGGGAGGTAAAATCAATGAGCAGTTCTTC

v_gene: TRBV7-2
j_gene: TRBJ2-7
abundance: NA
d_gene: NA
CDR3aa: CASSPMQGSEQYF
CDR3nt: TGTGCCAGCAGCCCTATGCAGGGGAGCGAGCAGTACTTC

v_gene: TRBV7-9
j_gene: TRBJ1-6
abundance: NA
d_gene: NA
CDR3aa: CARSFWRPLHF
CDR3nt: TGTGCCAGAAGCTTCTGGAGACCCCTCCACTTT

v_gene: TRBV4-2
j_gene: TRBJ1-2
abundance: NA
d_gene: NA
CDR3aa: CASSQDIGVGYGYTF
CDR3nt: TGTGCCAGCAGCCAAGATATAGGGGTTGGCTATGGCTACACCTTC

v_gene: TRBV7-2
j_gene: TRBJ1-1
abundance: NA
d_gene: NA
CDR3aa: CASSRRNGLTAFF
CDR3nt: TGTGCCAGCAGCCGGAGAAACGGCCTTACGGCTTTCTTT

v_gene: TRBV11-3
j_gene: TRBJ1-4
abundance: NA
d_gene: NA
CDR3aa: CASSLQGLFGKLFF
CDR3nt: TGTGCCAGCAGCCTACAGGGCCTCTTTGGGAAACTGTTTTTT

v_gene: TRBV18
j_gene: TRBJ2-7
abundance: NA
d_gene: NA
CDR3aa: CASSPGGSGEQYF
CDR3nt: TGTGCCAGCTCACCCGGTGGGAGTGGAGAGCAGTACTTC

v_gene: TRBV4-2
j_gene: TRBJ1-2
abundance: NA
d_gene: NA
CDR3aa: CASSQVDRDYGYTF
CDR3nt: TGTGCCAGCAGCCAAGTAGACAGAGACTATGGCTACACCTTC